A selection of T cell receptor beta chains follows, all from one sample in a study of identical twins. TCRdb reanalysed the 5' RACE reads using MiXCR and keeps one entry per CDR3 protein. The data hold roughly 500,000 distinct CDR3 sequences, with under 25% observed a single time. The sample also formed part of further work on T cells expressing NK-cell markers.

The specimen sequenced was CD4+ T cells sorted from blood. These receptors were obtained from a woman between 18 and 29 years old in good health. Each CDR3 is given with its conserved first and last residue. D genes are given only for firm matches. Clone size appears in some rows only: once, few, many, or a class for an expanded clone.

D	V	size	J	DNA	CDR3
NA	TRBV5-1	many	TRBJ2-5	TGCGCCAGCAGCTTCATACAGCAAGAGACCCAGTACTTC	CASSFIQQETQYF
TRBD2	TRBV20-1	few	TRBJ2-3	TGCAGTGCTCCACGACTAGCGGGAACAGATACGCAGTATTTT	CSAPRLAGTDTQYF
NA	TRBV10-1	NA	TRBJ1-1	TGCGCCAGCAGCGATTCGGGGGTAGCTTTCTTT	CASSDSGVAFF
NA	TRBV11-2	NA	TRBJ2-1	TGTGCCAGCAGACCGGACTATAGCTCCTACAATGAGCAGTTCTTC	CASRPDYSSYNEQFF
NA	TRBV11-2	many	TRBJ1-2	TGTGCCAGCAGCTTAGTATATGGCTACACCTTC	CASSLVYGYTF
NA	TRBV6-5	NA	TRBJ2-5	TGTGCCAGCAGTTATTTGGCCAGGCGAGAGACCCAGTACTTC	CASSYLARRETQYF
NA	TRBV7-2	few	TRBJ2-1	TGTGCCAGCAGCTCACGGACGTCAGGCCGATACAATGAGCAGTTCTTC	CASSSRTSGRYNEQFF
NA	TRBV7-9	many	TRBJ1-2	TGTGCCAGCAGCTTAGCGCAAGTGGAGTCGAATGGCTACACCTTC	CASSLAQVESNGYTF
TRBD1	TRBV12-3/TRBV12-4	few	TRBJ2-6	TGTGCCAGCAGTCCTTACAGGGGGTATACTGGGGCCAACGTCCTGACTTTC	CASSPYRGYTGANVLTF
NA	TRBV7-2	few	TRBJ2-3	TGTGCCAGCAGCTTAGTAGGAGTTAGAGTGGATACGCAGTATTTT	CASSLVGVRVDTQYF
NA	TRBV6-5	NA	TRBJ1-1	TGTGCCAGCGGTCGTAGGAACACTGAAGCTTTCTTT	CASGRRNTEAFF
TRBD1	TRBV3-1	few	TRBJ1-6	TGTGCCAGCAGTGGGACAGGGGGCGATTCACCCCTCCACTTT	CASSGTGGDSPLHF
TRBD1	TRBV27	many	TRBJ1-1	TGTGCCAGCAGACGGACAGGGATGGCCACTGAAGCTTTCTTT	CASRRTGMATEAFF
TRBD1	TRBV27	NA	TRBJ1-2	TGTGCCAGCAGTGCTTACAGGGGGGAAGGAGATGGCTACACCTTC	CASSAYRGEGDGYTF
TRBD2	TRBV5-1	NA	TRBJ2-3	TGCGCCAGCAGCCCTACTAGCGGGCATACGCAGTATTTT	CASSPTSGHTQYF
NA	TRBV7-3	NA	TRBJ1-2	TGTGCCAGCAGCTTAACATCCGGGACTTCCATCTCTAACTATGGCTACACCTTC	CASSLTSGTSISNYGYTF
TRBD2	TRBV7-3	few	TRBJ2-3	TGTGCCAGCAGCCTCACTAGCGGGTCAGATACGCAGTATTTT	CASSLTSGSDTQYF
NA	TRBV20-1	few	TRBJ1-2	TGCAGTGCTAGAGATCGGGGCAGCACTAAAACTAACTATGGCTACACCTTC	CSARDRGSTKTNYGYTF
NA	TRBV6-6	NA	TRBJ2-7	TGTGCCAGCAGTGCCCTTACCTACGAGCAGTACTTC	CASSALTYEQYF
NA	TRBV24-1	NA	TRBJ2-1	TGTGCCACCAGTACTGGGACGTCGTACAATGAGCAGTTCTTC	CATSTGTSYNEQFF
NA	TRBV6-1	few	TRBJ1-2	TGTGCCAGCAGGCCCAACAGGGAGAATGATGGCTACACCTTC	CASRPNRENDGYTF
TRBD1	TRBV29-1	few	TRBJ1-1	TGCAGCGTTACCCGGGACAGTCGAGAAGCTTTCTTT	CSVTRDSREAFF
NA	TRBV20-1	few	TRBJ2-7	TGCAGTGCTCTGACAGGCTATAGCTCCTACGAGCAGTACTTC	CSALTGYSSYEQYF
NA	TRBV12-5	NA	TRBJ1-2	TGTGCTAGTGGTTTCCTTCGGAAAGGGGAGGTTAAGGGCTACACCTTC	CASGFLRKGEVKGYTF
NA	TRBV6-4	once	TRBJ1-1	TGTGCCAGCAGTGTCTTCACAGGGTCAGAAGCTTTCTTT	CASSVFTGSEAFF
TRBD2	TRBV3-1	NA	TRBJ2-7	TGTGCCAGCAGCCCCTTGGGGGAGGGCGAGCAGTACTTC	CASSPLGEGEQYF
TRBD1	TRBV12-3/TRBV12-4	few	TRBJ1-1	TGTGCCAGCAGCCGCACAGGGGGCGCGAACACTGAAGCTTTCTTT	CASSRTGGANTEAFF
NA	TRBV7-2	NA	TRBJ2-5	TGTGCCAGCAGCTTAGCCCCCGAAGAGACCCAGTACTTC	CASSLAPEETQYF
NA	TRBV20-1	NA	TRBJ2-1	TGCAGTGCTCTGATTACTGCGCTCGGCTACAATGAGCAGTTCTTC	CSALITALGYNEQFF
TRBD2	TRBV4-3	NA	TRBJ2-7	TGCGCCAGCAGCCAAGGGAGCGGGATGATGTACGAGCAGTACTTC	CASSQGSGMMYEQYF
NA	TRBV20-1	NA	TRBJ2-6	TGCAGTGCTAGAGCTGAGATGGGGGCCAACGTCCTGACTTTC	CSARAEMGANVLTF
NA	TRBV7-9	NA	TRBJ1-5	TGTGCCAGCAGCGCCCTGGGGGATAGCAATCAGCCCCAGCATTTT	CASSALGDSNQPQHF
NA	TRBV11-2	NA	TRBJ2-3	TGTGCCAGCAGCTTCAGGTTGGTTACCCAAGGCACAGATACGCAGTATTTT	CASSFRLVTQGTDTQYF
TRBD2	TRBV20-1	once	TRBJ2-3	TGCAGTGGGAGGACTAGCGGGGGCGATACGCAGTATTTT	CSGRTSGGDTQYF
TRBD2	TRBV12-3/TRBV12-4	many	TRBJ2-5	TGTGCCACCCGACCCGGGGGGGCTGAGACCCAGTACTTC	CATRPGGAETQYF
TRBD1	TRBV5-5	few	TRBJ1-4	TGTGCCAGCAGCTCCAGGGGGGGAACTAATGAAAAACTGTTTTTT	CASSSRGGTNEKLFF
NA	TRBV2	NA	TRBJ2-7	TGTGCCGTCAAACAGGGTGTATACTCCTACGAGCAGTACTTC	CAVKQGVYSYEQYF
NA	TRBV15	few	TRBJ2-4	TGTGCCACCAGCGACACCTGGTTGGCGGGGCCTCCGAAAAACATTCAGTACTTC	CATSDTWLAGPPKNIQYF
NA	TRBV12-3/TRBV12-4	few	TRBJ2-3	TGTGCCAGCAGTTTCAATCGAGGGTACGCAGATACGCAGTATTTT	CASSFNRGYADTQYF
NA	TRBV6-1	few	TRBJ1-1	TGTGCCAGCAGGCGTACAGGGTCCACTGAAGCTTTCTTT	CASRRTGSTEAFF
TRBD1	TRBV3-1	few	TRBJ1-1	TGTGCCAGCAGCCATTTGGGACAGGGTGAAGCTTTCTTT	CASSHLGQGEAFF
NA	TRBV7-9	few	TRBJ2-7	TGTGCCAGCAGCTTAGACGTTTACGAGCAGTACTTC	CASSLDVYEQYF
TRBD1	TRBV20-1	NA	TRBJ1-2	TGCAGTGCTAGTCCAGGGGGGGGCTACACCTTC	CSASPGGGYTF
NA	TRBV2	few	TRBJ2-1	TGTGCAAGCAGGCTTGACAGATACAATGAGCAGTTCTTC	CASRLDRYNEQFF
TRBD1	TRBV20-1	few	TRBJ2-7	TGCAGTGCTTCTCCGGGACAGGGCGACGAGCAGTACTTC	CSASPGQGDEQYF
NA	TRBV5-5	few	TRBJ2-1	TGTGCCAGCAGTGTGAGGACCCTCTACAATGAGCAGTTCTTC	CASSVRTLYNEQFF
TRBD1	TRBV20-1	NA	TRBJ2-3	TGCAGTGCTACCAGGACAGGGGCCGCAGATACGCAGTATTTT	CSATRTGAADTQYF
TRBD2	TRBV11-2	NA	TRBJ2-5	TGTGCCAGCAGCTTAGGAGTTACTAGCGGGCTCCAAGAGACCCAGTACTTC	CASSLGVTSGLQETQYF
NA	TRBV5-1	NA	TRBJ2-7	TGCGCCAGCAGGGGGGCCGGGTGGCACGAGCAGTACTTC	CASRGAGWHEQYF
NA	TRBV2	NA	TRBJ1-5	TGTGCCAGCAACCGAGTTGGGGTCACTCAGCCCCAGCATTTT	CASNRVGVTQPQHF
NA	TRBV6-5	NA	TRBJ2-1	TGTGCCAGCAGTTACTCCCAGGGGGGGCATCGTAATGAGCAGTTCTTC	CASSYSQGGHRNEQFF
NA	TRBV6-1	NA	TRBJ2-7	TGTGCCAGCAGCCCCGGGACAAGAGGCCACGAGCAGTACTTC	CASSPGTRGHEQYF
NA	TRBV9	few	TRBJ2-1	TGTGCCAGCAGCGTAGAGAGAGAGTTTAATGAGCAGTTCTTC	CASSVEREFNEQFF
TRBD1	TRBV20-1	few	TRBJ2-3	TGCAGTGCTCGAACGACAGGGGAGTTAGATACGCAGTATTTT	CSARTTGELDTQYF
TRBD1	TRBV25-1	few	TRBJ2-2	TGTGCCAGCAGTGAACCCTCCAGGGGGTACACCGGGGAGCTGTTTTTT	CASSEPSRGYTGELFF
TRBD1	TRBV7-7	NA	TRBJ2-5	TGTGCCAGCAGCCCTCTCGGACAGGGGGGTACTCAGACCCAGTACTTC	CASSPLGQGGTQTQYF